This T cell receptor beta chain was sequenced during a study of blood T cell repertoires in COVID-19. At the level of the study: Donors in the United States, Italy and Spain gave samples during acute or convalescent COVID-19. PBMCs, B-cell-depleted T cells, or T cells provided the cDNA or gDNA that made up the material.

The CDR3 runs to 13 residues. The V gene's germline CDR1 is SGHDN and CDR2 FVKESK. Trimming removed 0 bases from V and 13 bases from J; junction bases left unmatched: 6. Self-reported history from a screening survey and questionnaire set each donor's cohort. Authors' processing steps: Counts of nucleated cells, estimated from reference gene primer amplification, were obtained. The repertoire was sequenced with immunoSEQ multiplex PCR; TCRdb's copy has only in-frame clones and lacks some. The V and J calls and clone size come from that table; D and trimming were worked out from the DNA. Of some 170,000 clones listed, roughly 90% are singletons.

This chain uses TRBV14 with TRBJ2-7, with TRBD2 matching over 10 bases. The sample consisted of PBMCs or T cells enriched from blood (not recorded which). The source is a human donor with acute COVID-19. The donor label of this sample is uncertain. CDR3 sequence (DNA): TGTGCCAGCAGCCAAGAAGGTAGCGGGGGGATTTACTTC. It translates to CASSQEGSGGIYF.